The sequence of this TCR beta chain was determined in a study of T cells in Graves' hyperthyroidism and ophthalmopathy. General study findings and limits: From stable hyperthyroidism, ophthalmopathy was separated by a 13 V-J model.

This clonotype was counted many times. What it recognizes is unknown. With 4 bases removed from V and 7 bases from J, the gap between germline ends came to 11 bases. This CDR3 contains 13 residues. The germline CDR1 and CDR2 sequences are LGHDT and YNNKEL (reference sequence). This blood was taken when hyperthyroidism was first diagnosed, before any ophthalmopathy symptoms existed. The authors took PBMCs from over 8.5 ml fresh peripheral blood. Amplification of TCR beta CDR3 regions was performed using RNA transcripts as template. During a first-round RT-PCR of the TCR CDR3, the HTBI primer set was used. TCRdb re-analysed the multiplex PCR reads in MiXCR, keeping a single row per CDR3 protein. The sample lists some 600,000 distinct CDR3 sequences; more than 11% were seen once.

The source material was blood. The TCR originated in a woman between 25 and 40 years old with Graves' hyperthyroidism that later progressed to Graves' ophthalmopathy. The chain uses TRBV3-1 and TRBJ2-1; no clear D gene. The CDR3 nucleotides are TGTGCCAGCAGCCGTGCGACTCGTAATGAGCAGTTCTTC. This sequence encodes CASSRATRNEQFF.